This TCR beta chain was recorded in a study of blood T cell repertoires in COVID-19. Study overall: Acute and convalescent COVID-19 specimens originated in the United States, Italy and Spain. Sample material is recorded as cDNA or gDNA derived from T cells, B-cell-depleted T cells, or PBMCs.

Libraries were prepared by immunoSEQ multiplex PCR; TCRdb keeps only in-frame clonotypes and omits some of them. Of nearly 65,000 clones in the sample, around 84% were seen once. The specimen was peripheral blood. The source of this sequence is a human donor in a cohort sampled during active COVID-19.

The CDR3 DNA sequence: TGTGCCAGCAGCACCGCTAGCGGAAGCTCCTACGAGCAGTACTTC. Its protein product is CASSTASGSSYEQYF. V gene TRBV7-9 combines with J gene TRBJ2-7, with 7 nucleotides matching TRBD2. The CDR3 length is 15 residues. Germline lookup yields CDR1 SEHNR and CDR2 FQNEAQ (reference sequence). The J segment lost 0 bases and the V segment lost 5 bases, leaving 7 bases of the junction unmatched.